The text below deals with one T cell receptor beta chain. These data come from a study of blood T cell repertoires in COVID-19. In the authors' methods: Amplification with reference gene primers provided the estimates of nucleated cell counts. Produced via immunoSEQ multiplex PCR; TCRdb's table is partial and in-frame only. For V, J and clone size, that table is used; D and trimming come from the DNA. The sample has a few hundred thousand clones; 85% are singletons. The CDR3 contains 16 residues. The germline V gene has CDR1 SNHLY and CDR2 FYNNEI. With 4 bases clipped from V and 6 bases from J, the junction kept 7 bases outside the gene matches.

This TCR derives from a woman in her 70s with COVID-19, enrolled during active disease. J is TRBJ2-5 and V is TRBV2, with TRBD2 matching 14 bases. What was sequenced was peripheral blood. CDR3 residues: CASSVVTSGGAKTQYF. The DNA for the CDR3 is TGTGCCAGCAGTGTAGTGACTAGCGGGGGGGCGAAGACCCAGTACTTC.